This T cell receptor (beta chain) was obtained from a study of blood T cell repertoires in COVID-19 (dated by TCRdb to 2018 to 2021). Concerning the study at large: The collaborator samples originated in the United States, Italy and Spain and spanned the acute and convalescent phases of COVID-19. Nearly every sample came with metadata listing a de-identified subject ID, COVID-19 status, age in years and sex. The material from the prospective study consisted of cDNA or gDNA derived from T cells, B-cell-depleted T cells, or PBMCs. The dataset comprised deeply sampled blood TCRbeta repertoires from subjects exposed to, actively infected with, or recovered from COVID-19. Where available, HLA class I and class II types were taken from metadata supplied by the sample provider and were not determined by assay-based typing. The samples were drawn from two sources: the first 160 participants of the ongoing ImmuneRACE study, and 1,200 or so subjects contributed by 6 global collaborators. The repertoires were released in a freely available public database intended as a resource for research on the immune response to SARS-CoV-2. On the study overall, not on this receptor specifically: How much clinical and demographic metadata was included differed by source and by participant, and the metadata was provided uncurated.

TCRbeta CDR3 regions were amplified from genomic DNA by means of the immunoSEQ Assay, a bias-controlled multiplex PCR. Per the authors' processing: The number of nucleated cells in each sample was estimated from the amplification of reference gene primers within the assay. Sequence reads were collapsed and filtered to measure the absolute abundance of every unique TCRbeta CDR3 rearrangement. For each sample, productive Simpson clonality was calculated by taking the square root of Simpson's diversity index across productive rearrangements. TCRdb stores this immuneACCESS table with in-frame sequences only. Part of the clones is absent; in the studies checked, under half of the shortfall reflects unresolved V genes, and no reason is known for the rest. For V, J and clone size, that table is used; D and trimming come from the DNA. Recorded for this sample are about 240,000 clones; roughly 86% of them occurred a single time. Of the sample, over 6% falls within the top ten clones.

Whole blood was collected in K2EDTA tubes by collaborating institutions according to the institutions' own protocols. Collaborator samples were shipped for TCRbeta analysis as frozen whole blood, isolated PBMCs, or DNA extracted from either sample type. CDR1 and CDR2, per the germline V gene, are SGHRS and YFSETQ. The junction shows trimming of 4 bases on V and 2 bases on J, plus 20 bases between the germline ends. The CDR3 covers 17 residues, taking in both the cysteine and the phenylalanine. Only the CDR3 DNA stays, 51 bases, in frame from base 1. About this clone: Its antigen specificity is not known. No qualities accompany the bases; no much larger clone lies one base away.

The TCR comes from a woman in her seventies with active or convalescent COVID-19. Sequenced material: peripheral blood. The chain uses TRBV5-1 and TRBJ2-3, with the D gene call left open. The CDR3 region: CASSTFPGATNTDTQYF. The DNA sequence reads TGCGCCAGCAGCACCTTTCCGGGTGCAACTAACACAGATACGCAGTATTTT.